Detailed here is one T cell receptor beta chain. What it binds is unknown. CDR3 length equals 14 residues. Trimming removed 0 bases from V and 5 bases from J, with 10 bases in between. Germline CDR1 SGHRS, CDR2 YFSETQ. This record belongs to a study of response to subunit inactivated influenza vaccine. Study-wide points: Only a handful of new T cells, the authors suggested, are recruited with each seasonal influenza vaccination.

TCRdb re-called the RT-PCR reads through MiXCR, storing one row per CDR3 protein. The data hold just over 300,000 distinct CDR3 sequences, with about 20% observed a single time. The V gene is TRBV5-1, the J gene TRBJ2-3; D is ambiguous. The sample in question was PBMCs from blood, obtained less than 22 months after vaccination. The sequence was obtained from a man aged 45 to 70 who received an inactivated influenza vaccine. The CDR3 is CASSLDRWGDTQYF. CDR3 nucleotide sequence: TGCGCCAGCAGCTTGGATCGTTGGGGAGATACGCAGTATTTT.